These 18 T cell receptor beta chains were sequenced from one sample in a study of identical twins. Each CDR3 protein gets one entry after TCRdb re-called the 5' RACE reads with MiXCR. The sample consists of fewer than 250,000 distinct CDR3 sequences, about 7% of them appearing once. These data were also reused for a study on yellow fever vaccine responses in identical twins.

The sequenced material came from memory (CD45RO+) T cells sorted from blood. All receptors derive from a woman aged 18 to 35 in good health.

This chain joins TRBV6-4 and TRBJ2-7, with 13 bases aligning to TRBD2. CDR3 size: 16 residues. CDR1 and CDR2 from the germline V gene are MRHNA and SNTAGT. J gave up 3 bases and V 5 bases, and 7 bases lay outside the gene matches. For the CDR3, the DNA is TGTGCCAGCAGTCACGGACTAGCGGGGGACCTCTACGAGCAGTACTTC. This encodes CASSHGLAGDLYEQYF.

In its sample, this clonotype was seen a few times. The chain carries TRBV12-3 or TRBV12-4 and TRBJ1-2; D is unresolved. Trimming removed 6 bases from V and 7 bases from J, with 9 bases in between. This CDR3 has 11 residues. CDR3 DNA: TGTGCCAGCAGAAGTAAGGGTGGCTACACCTTC. The encoded protein is CASRSKGGYTF.

This clonotype was observed a few times. The CDR3 reads CASSTGLAGGRGTGELFF. The CDR3 nucleotides are TGTGCCAGCAGTACCGGACTAGCGGGGGGGCGTGGCACCGGGGAGCTGTTTTTT. The V gene is TRBV12-3 or TRBV12-4, the J gene TRBJ2-2, with 15 positions matching TRBD2. The CDR3 is made up of 18 amino acids. Germline trimming cut 5 bases from V and 4 bases from J; bases unmatched to any gene: 8.

The chain employs TRBV11-3 and TRBJ2-5; TRBD2 might be the D (5 bases). Germline V lookup: CDR1 SGHNT, CDR2 YENEEA. V lost 6 bases and J lost 2, with 10 bases in between. The CDR3 runs 13 residues. In DNA form, the CDR3 reads TGTGCCAGCAGTCGAGGGAAACAAGAGACCCAGTACTTC. Protein sequence: CASSRGKQETQYF. Filled out from reference TRBV11-3 and TRBJ2-5, the complete variable domain reads EAGVVQSPRYKIIEKKQPVAFWCNPISGHNTLYWYLQNLGQGPELLIRYENEEAVDDSQLPKDRFSAERLKGVDSTLKIQPAELGDSAVYLCASSRGKQETQYFGPGTRLLVL.

The chain has TRBV11-2 and TRBJ2-7; tentative D call: TRBD1 (6 bases). CDR3 length equals 15 residues. The ends were cut back, 0 bases at V and 5 bases at J, with 14 bases in the middle. Germline values: CDR1 SGHAT, CDR2 FQNNGV. The CDR3: CASSLDDRPRDEQYV. The CDR3 bases are TGTGCCAGCAGCTTAGATGACAGGCCCCGGGACGAGCAGTACGTC.

This clonotype has a count of ten or more. This chain links TRBV12-3 or TRBV12-4 with TRBJ1-3; 10 bases line up with TRBD1. CDR3 length equals 15 residues. The J segment lost 3 bases and the V segment lost 6 bases, leaving 5 bases of the junction unmatched. This CDR3 is CASRTGTGVGNTIYF. CDR3 nucleotides: TGTGCCAGCAGGACCGGGACAGGGGTTGGAAACACCATATATTTT.

A few counts support this clonotype. The CDR3 sequence is CASSQRQGPRAEQYF. The CDR3 DNA is TGTGCCAGCAGCCAGCGACAGGGTCCTCGTGCCGAGCAGTACTTC. The chain employs TRBV7-9 and TRBJ2-7; 7 bases line up with TRBD1. This CDR3 is 15 amino acids long. In germline, CDR1 is SEHNR, CDR2 FQNEAQ (reference sequence). Trimming took 5 bases from V and 6 from J; bases not matched to a gene: 13.

The chain links TRBV15 to TRBJ2-6, with D possibly being TRBD2 (7 bases). CDR1 and CDR2 from the germline V gene are LNHNV and YYDKDF (reference sequence). This CDR3 has 15 residues. V lost 5 bases and J 0 bases, leaving 8 bases between the germline ends. CDR3 residues: CATSGGASGANVLTF. DNA of the CDR3: TGTGCCACCAGCGGGGGGGCCTCTGGGGCCAACGTCCTGACTTTC. The full variable domain, completed using reference TRBV15 and TRBJ2-6, is DAMVIQNPRYQVTQFGKPVTLSCSQTLNHNVMYWYQQKSSQAPKLLFHYYDKDFNNEADTPDNFQSRRPNTSFCFLDIRSPGLGDTAMYLCATSGGASGANVLTFGAGSRLTVL.

This clonotype has ten or more counts. The chain has TRBV4-1 and TRBJ1-2; 7 bases align to TRBD1. This CDR3 has 14 amino acids. Germline values: CDR1 MGHRA, CDR2 YSYEKL. The junction had 2 bases not matched to a gene; V was cut back by 0 bases and J by 4 bases. The CDR3 loop is CASSQDGTVYGYTF. CDR3 DNA: TGCGCCAGCAGCCAAGATGGGACAGTCTATGGCTACACCTTC.

This clonotype has only a few counts. The gene calls are TRBV2 and TRBJ2-2; possibly TRBD1 for D (6 bases). Germline CDR1 is SNHLY and CDR2 is FYNNEI. The V and J ends lost 4 bases and 6 bases respectively, with 15 bases between them. This CDR3 region has 15 residues. The CDR3 region is CASSATGNLAGELFF. CDR3 bases: TGTGCCAGCAGTGCGACAGGCAATTTGGCCGGGGAGCTGTTTTTT.

The chain carries TRBV20-1 and TRBJ1-5; weak D call: TRBD1 (5 bases). There are 15 residues in the CDR3. Deletions cut 0 bases from V and 1 base from J, with 10 bases between. In germline, CDR1 is DFQATT, CDR2 SNEGSKA (reference sequence). The CDR3 bases are TGCAGTGCTAGAGACCTCGGGGGGAGCAATCAGCCCCAGCATTTT. Translation gives CSARDLGGSNQPQHF.

This clonotype was counted ten times or more. V usage is TRBV7-2 and J usage is TRBJ2-1; the match to TRBD1 covers 10 bases. In germline, CDR1 is SGHTA, CDR2 FQGNSA. V lost 1 base and J lost 7; bases outside the gene matches: 7. This CDR3 contains 16 residues. The CDR3 reads CASSLGTGQGRNEQFF. For the CDR3, the DNA is TGTGCCAGCAGCTTAGGGACGGGACAGGGGAGGAATGAGCAGTTCTTC. The full variable domain, its missing parts supplied by reference TRBV7-2 and TRBJ2-1, is GAGVSQSPSNKVTEKGKDVELRCDPISGHTALYWYRQSLGQGLEFLIYFQGNSAPDKSGLPSDRFSAERTGGSVSTLTIQRTQQEDSAVYLCASSLGTGQGRNEQFFGPGTRLTVL.

This clonotype has more than one count but fewer than ten. This chain joins TRBV6-1 and TRBJ2-3, with 7 bases aligning to TRBD1. This CDR3 is built from 14 residues. Germline trimming cut 7 bases from V and 5 bases from J; bases unmatched to any gene: 9. Germline CDR1 MNHNS, CDR2 SASEGT. In nucleotides, the CDR3 is TGTGCCAGCACCGGACAGGCCCCCAAAGATACGCAGTATTTT. Protein: CASTGQAPKDTQYF.

This clonotype was picked up many times. The V call is TRBV5-5, the J call TRBJ2-3, with a possible D match to TRBD1 (5 bases). Germline CDR1 reads SGHKS; CDR2 reads YYEKEE (reference sequence). V was trimmed by 1 base and J by 0 bases, leaving 6 bases between them. The CDR3 covers 14 residues. The CDR3 sequence: CASSLQGSTDTQYF. CDR3 sequence (DNA): TGTGCCAGCAGCTTGCAGGGTAGCACAGATACGCAGTATTTT.

This clonotype was recorded at least ten times. V is TRBV5-1 and J is TRBJ2-5; D remains unclear. Deletions cut 0 bases from V and 2 bases from J, with 11 bases between. CDR3 size: 15 residues. Germline CDR1 and CDR2: SGHRS and YFSETQ. Here the CDR3 reads CASSLASTAQETQYF. The CDR3 DNA reads as TGCGCCAGCAGCTTGGCAAGTACAGCTCAAGAGACCCAGTACTTC.

This clonotype has just a few counts. The rearrangement links TRBV5-1 to TRBJ2-5, with TRBD1 as a possible D gene (6 bases). V was shortened by 0 bases and J by 3 bases, with 15 bases between the two germline ends. CDR1 is SGHRS, CDR2 YFSETQ, per germline. This CDR3 has 16 amino acids. The CDR3 DNA reads as TGCGCCAGCAGCTTGGGTTCCAGGGGAAGAGAAGAGACCCAGTACTTC. This encodes CASSLGSRGREETQYF.

The chain uses TRBV6-5 and TRBJ1-6; D is uncertain. CDR1 and CDR2 (germline): MNHEY, SVGAGI. The length of the CDR3 is 14 residues. The germline V and J ends were trimmed by 2 bases and 7 bases, with 9 bases remaining between them. The CDR3 nucleotides read TGTGCCAGCAGTTACAGAGGGTTAAATTCACCCCTCCACTTT. Its translation: CASSYRGLNSPLHF.

This clonotype came up a few times. The V gene is TRBV7-8, the J gene TRBJ1-1, with D perhaps matching TRBD1 (5 bases). CDR3 length: 15 amino acids. Germline V gene lookup returns CDR1 SGHVS and CDR2 FQNEAQ. V was trimmed by 2 bases and J by 4 bases, leaving 14 bases between them. CDR3 DNA sequence: TGTGCCAGCAGCTTAAGCTGGGTCGGGGGCACTGAAGCTTTCTTT. Amino acid sequence: CASSLSWVGGTEAFF.